Shown below are 31 T cell receptor beta chains from a single sample sequenced in a study of neurological immune-mediated disorders. TCRdb ran MiXCR on the 5' RACE reads and lists one entry per CDR3 protein. The table has more than 50,000 distinct CDR3 sequences, about an eighth seen once. Sequencing was carried out using PBMCs. These receptors came from a man aged 60-69 years in good health.

This clonotype was seen at least ten times. The genes are TRBV12-3 or TRBV12-4 and TRBJ2-7; 9 bases agree with TRBD1. J was trimmed by 5 bases and V by 5 bases; bases with no gene match: 7. The length of the CDR3 is 14 residues. CDR3 bases: TGTGCCAGCAGTCAGGGGACAGGGATACACGAGCAGTACTTC. It codes for CASSQGTGIHEQYF.

The table lists this clonotype with a few counts. J is TRBJ1-1 and V is TRBV20-1; D is unresolved. Germline assignment: CDR1 DFQATT and CDR2 SNEGSKA (reference sequence). The CDR3 is 14 residues long. V lost 0 bases and J lost 4, with 12 bases in between. CDR3 DNA: TGCAGTGCTAGAGATTTTGGGGAAGGCACTGAAGCTTTCTTT. It encodes CSARDFGEGTEAFF.

This clonotype showed up many times. V is TRBV5-5 and J is TRBJ1-6; tentatively, D is TRBD1 (6 bases). Looked up from germline, CDR1 is SGHKS and CDR2 is YYEKEE (reference sequence). This CDR3 comprises 14 residues. V lost 2 bases and J 10 bases, leaving 13 bases between the germline ends. The CDR3 loop reads CASSFWRGGSPLHF. The DNA of the CDR3 is TGTGCCAGCAGCTTCTGGAGGGGGGGGTCACCCCTCCACTTT.

This clonotype was observed many times. This sequence joins TRBV7-9 and TRBJ1-6; tentatively, D is TRBD1 (5 bases). V was shortened by 5 bases and J by 8 bases, with 16 bases between the two germline ends. Germline CDR1 reads SEHNR; CDR2 reads FQNEAQ (reference sequence). The CDR3 has 15 residues. The chain's CDR3 is CASSLRALEHSPLHF. DNA of the CDR3: TGTGCCAGCAGCCTCAGGGCCCTCGAGCATTCACCCCTCCACTTT.

This clonotype was found many times. J is TRBJ2-1 and V is TRBV20-1; TRBD2 aligns across 11 bases. J was trimmed by 2 bases and V by 0 bases; bases with no gene match: 9. In germline, CDR1 is DFQATT, CDR2 SNEGSKA (reference sequence). This CDR3 is 18 amino acids long. This CDR3 is CSARDPSGGITPYNEQFF. As DNA, the CDR3 is TGCAGTGCTAGAGATCCTAGCGGGGGGATAACCCCCTACAATGAGCAGTTCTTC.

The chain uses TRBV5-1 and TRBJ2-7; possible D gene TRBD2, 5 bases. This CDR3 contains 14 residues. CDR1 and CDR2 (germline): SGHRS, YFSETQ. Trimming pared 4 bases from V and 2 bases from J, leaving 13 bases between. CDR3: CASSPRATAYEQYF. The CDR3 bases are TGCGCCAGCAGCCCGAGGGCTACCGCCTACGAGCAGTACTTC.

This clonotype was found many times. The V gene is TRBV7-9, the J gene TRBJ1-5; D gene uncertain. The V gene's germline CDR1 is SEHNR and CDR2 FQNEAQ (reference sequence). V was clipped by 5 bases and J by 3 bases, with 14 bases between them. The CDR3 extends over 15 amino acids. CDR3 loop: CASSQDGIDNQPQHF. CDR3 nucleotide sequence: TGTGCCAGCAGCCAGGACGGGATTGACAATCAGCCCCAGCATTTT.

The table lists this clonotype with many counts. V and J are TRBV30 and TRBJ1-2; D remains unclear. The CDR3 has 13 amino acids. Germline V gene sequence: CDR1 GTSNPN, CDR2 SVGIG (reference sequence). V was clipped by 0 bases and J by 4 bases, with 9 bases between them. The CDR3 sequence is CAWSVGPVYGYTF. The CDR3 DNA is TGTGCCTGGAGTGTAGGGCCAGTCTATGGCTACACCTTC.

With respect to this clonotype: An end of the junction differs from the germline gene, which may be a read error. This sequence joins TRBV5-1 and TRBJ2-2, with TRBD2 as a possible D gene (5 bases). The germline CDR1 and CDR2 sequences are SGHRS and YFSETQ. The CDR3 totals 14 residues. The DNA of the CDR3 is TGCGCCAGAAGCTTGCTTGGGAACACCGGGGAGCTGATTTTT. Protein: CARSLLGNTGELIF.

This clonotype was recorded many times. For the CDR3, the DNA is TGCGCCAGCAGCTTGGGGGGGGTGAATCGGGACTACGCTTCCTACGAGCAGTACTTC. Its translation: CASSLGGVNRDYASYEQYF. The chain joins TRBV5-1 to TRBJ2-7; 7 bases are a match to TRBD2. The CDR3 spans 19 residues. Per the germline V gene, CDR1 is SGHRS and CDR2 is YFSETQ. Unmatched junction bases numbered 16, after V lost 0 bases and J lost 1 base.

This clonotype is classed as medium-sized. This chain links TRBV29-1 with TRBJ2-1, with D perhaps matching TRBD2 (6 bases). Germline V gene lookup returns CDR1 SQVTM and CDR2 ANQGSEA. Trimming took off 7 bases at V and 0 bases at J, with 13 bases between the two ends. The CDR3 is made up of 14 amino acids. CDR3 loop: CSAGGESSYNEQFF. The CDR3 coding sequence is TGCAGCGCCGGAGGGGAGAGCTCCTACAATGAGCAGTTCTTC.

This clonotype was detected many times. The gene calls are TRBV6-5 and TRBJ1-2; TRBD1 might be the D (5 bases). The CDR3 is made up of 16 amino acids. Germline assignment: CDR1 MNHEY and CDR2 SVGAGI. V was shortened by 6 bases and J by 4 bases, with 21 bases between the two germline ends. CDR3 amino acids: CASRGGGGDRPYGYTF. The DNA for the CDR3 is TGTGCCAGCAGGGGCGGGGGAGGGGACCGACCCTATGGCTACACCTTC.

This clonotype was seen ten or more times. This sequence joins TRBV24-1 and TRBJ1-1, with 9 positions matching TRBD1. Germline V lookup: CDR1 KGHDR, CDR2 SFDVKD. The CDR3 is 15 amino acids. V was pared by 5 bases and J by 4 bases, with 7 bases of the junction left unmatched. The CDR3 DNA reads as TGTGCCACCAGTGCCACCGGGACAGGGAGCACTGAAGCTTTCTTT. Translated: CATSATGTGSTEAFF.

At least ten counts were recorded for this clonotype. The chain recombines TRBV9 with TRBJ2-2; D call uncertain. This CDR3 region has 13 residues. The V end was cut by 2 bases, the J end by 2 bases, with 4 bases between. Germline CDR1 SGDLS, CDR2 YYNGEE. The CDR3 DNA sequence: TGTGCCAGCAGCGTTCATAACACCGGGGAGCTGTTTTTT. This encodes CASSVHNTGELFF.

This clonotype appeared many times. The genes are TRBV5-5 and TRBJ2-2; D could derive from TRBD1 or TRBD2 (5 bases each). Germline V gene lookup returns CDR1 SGHKS and CDR2 YYEKEE (reference sequence). The V end was cut by 4 bases, the J end by 1 base, with 17 bases between. The CDR3 is 17 amino acids. The CDR3: CASSPGPRTRNTGELFF. CDR3 bases: TGTGCCAGCAGCCCGGGACCGCGGACCCGGAACACCGGGGAGCTGTTTTTT.

Relative to its sample, this clonotype is medium-sized. The CDR3 spells CSAGGRFATGNTIYF. CDR3 DNA: TGCAGTGCGGGGGGTCGGTTTGCTACTGGAAACACCATATATTTT. The chain uses TRBV20-1 and TRBJ1-3, with D possibly TRBD1 on 5 matching bases. V was cut by 6 bases and J by 2 bases, with 17 bases left in between. Germline CDR1 is DFQATT and CDR2 is SNEGSKA (reference sequence). The CDR3 extends over 15 amino acids.

This clonotype was picked up many times. The chain is built from TRBV3-1 and TRBJ1-3, with a possible D match to TRBD1 (5 bases). This CDR3 is built from 15 residues. In germline, CDR1 is LGHDT, CDR2 YNNKEL (reference sequence). V lost 7 bases, J lost 3 bases, and 16 bases lay in between. The CDR3: CASTRSAGLGNTIYF. CDR3 coding DNA: TGTGCCAGCACCCGGTCTGCGGGGCTTGGAAACACCATATATTTT.

This clonotype was picked up many times. The rearrangement uses TRBV7-2 and TRBJ1-1; D is possibly TRBD1 (5 bases). Germline assignment: CDR1 SGHTA and CDR2 FQGNSA. The V end was cut by 1 base, the J end by 4 bases, with 7 bases between. The length of the CDR3 is 13 residues. CDR3 region: CASSLEGITEAFF. In DNA, the CDR3 is TGTGCCAGCAGCTTAGAGGGGATCACTGAAGCTTTCTTT. The full variable domain, with the rest looked up from reference TRBV7-2 and TRBJ1-1, is GAGVSQSPSNKVTEKGKDVELRCDPISGHTALYWYRQSLGQGLEFLIYFQGNSAPDKSGLPSDRFSAERTGGSVSTLTIQRTQQEDSAVYLCASSLEGITEAFFGQGTRLTVV.

This clonotype has a count of ten or more. The rearrangement joins TRBV20-1 to TRBJ2-7; 8 nucleotides match TRBD1. The V gene end was trimmed by 5 bases and the J gene end by 3 bases; junction bases not matched to a gene: 6. The germline CDR1 and CDR2 sequences are DFQATT and SNEGSKA (reference sequence). There are 13 residues in the CDR3. The DNA for the CDR3 is TGCAGTGCTCGCCGGACAGGGCTCTACGAGCAGTACTTC. Its protein is CSARRTGLYEQYF.

This clonotype was counted many times. V usage is TRBV20-1 and J usage is TRBJ1-2; maybe TRBD1 (6 bases). Trimming shortened V by 5 bases and J by 2 bases, and 12 bases separated the two germline ends. CDR3 size: 13 residues. Germline CDR1 is DFQATT and CDR2 is SNEGSKA (reference sequence). The CDR3 here is CSALRTANYGYTF. In DNA form, the CDR3 reads TGCAGTGCTTTACGGACAGCCAACTATGGCTACACCTTC.

A note on this clonotype: Mismatch with germline at one junction end may stem from a read error. CDR3 bases: TGCGCCAGCATCCAGGACGGAGATACCCAGTATTTT. Amino acids: CASIQDGDTQYF. The chain recombines TRBV4-3 with TRBJ2-3; D gene unclear. Germline lookup yields CDR1 LGHNA and CDR2 YSLEER. The length of the CDR3 is 12 residues.

This clonotype was counted at least ten times. As DNA, the CDR3 is TGCAGTGCTGGAGTTGGTGGTACGTTTCGAGACGAGCAGTACTTC. As protein: CSAGVGGTFRDEQYF. The rearrangement joins TRBV20-1 to TRBJ2-7; D not certain. With 5 bases removed from V and 5 bases from J, the gap between germline ends came to 22 bases. This CDR3 is built from 15 residues. Germline V CDR1 and CDR2: DFQATT, SNEGSKA (reference sequence).

In its sample, this clonotype was seen a few times. This may be a read error: a much more frequent sequence differs by one nucleotide. This rearrangement joins TRBV7-2 to TRBJ1-4; 8 bases fit TRBD1. The CDR3 sequence is 15 residues long. Germline V gene sequence: CDR1 SGHTA, CDR2 FQGNSA. Losses at the gene ends were 5 bases for V and 6 bases for J; bases not matched to a gene: 8. In DNA, the CDR3 is TGTGCCAGCAGCAATCGACAGGGGTGCGATGAAAAACTGTTTTTT. This sequence encodes CASSNRQGCDEKLFF.

This clonotype was detected a few times. The gene calls are TRBV29-1 and TRBJ2-7; 10 bases match TRBD1. Germline trimming cut 6 bases from V and 2 bases from J; bases unmatched to any gene: 4. The CDR3 runs to 13 residues. Germline V gene data show CDR1 as SQVTM and CDR2 as ANQGSEA. This CDR3 is CSVPGTGAYEQYF. The CDR3 region has the DNA TGCAGCGTCCCCGGGACAGGGGCCTACGAGCAGTACTTC.

There are many counts of this clonotype. This chain uses TRBV7-3 with TRBJ2-1; D possibly corresponds to TRBD1 (5 bases). The germline CDR1 and CDR2 sequences are SGHTA and FQGTGA. The CDR3 contains 12 residues. V lost 1 base, J lost 7 bases, and 5 bases lay in between. The DNA of the CDR3 is TGTGCCAGCAGCTTAAACAGGAATGAGCAGTTCTTC. Its translation: CASSLNRNEQFF.

This clonotype was seen only a few times. The chain recombines TRBV20-1 with TRBJ1-5; TRBD1 is a possible D gene (6 bases). Trimming took off 6 bases at V and 5 bases at J, with 20 bases between the two ends. The germline V gene encodes CDR1 DFQATT and CDR2 SNEGSKA (reference sequence). The CDR3 is 15 amino acids. The CDR3 sequence is CSAQRGGLGDQPQHF. Here the CDR3 DNA reads TGCAGTGCACAACGAGGGGGGTTAGGGGATCAGCCCCAGCATTTT.

Ten or more counts support this clonotype. The chain employs TRBV12-3 or TRBV12-4 and TRBJ2-1, with TRBD2 identical over 13 bases. V lost 6 bases, J lost 10 bases, and 9 bases stayed unmatched. This CDR3 region has 15 residues. The CDR3 spells CASRRTSGGGVEQFF. For the CDR3, the DNA is TGTGCCAGCAGGCGCACTAGCGGGGGGGGGGTGGAGCAGTTCTTC.

This clonotype has at least ten counts. V is TRBV7-8 and J is TRBJ1-5; D gene ambiguous. In germline, CDR1 is SGHVS, CDR2 FQNEAQ. There are 16 residues in the CDR3. V was trimmed by 1 base and J by 3 bases, leaving 13 bases between them. The DNA of the CDR3 is TGTGCCAGCAGCTTAGGAACCCTCCCCGACAATCAGCCCCAGCATTTT. Translation: CASSLGTLPDNQPQHF. Full variable domain (missing parts from reference TRBV7-8 and TRBJ1-5): GAGVSQSPRYKVAKRGQDVALRCDPISGHVSLFWYQQALGQGPEFLTYFQNEAQLDKSGLPSDRFFAERPEGSVSTLKIQRTQQEDSAVYLCASSLGTLPDNQPQHFGDGTRLSIL.

The chain links TRBV7-9 to TRBJ2-1, with D possibly being TRBD1 (5 bases). This CDR3 is 15 amino acids long. Trimming removed 5 bases from V and 0 bases from J, with 11 bases in between. The germline gives CDR1 SEHNR, CDR2 FQNEAQ (reference sequence). CDR3: CASSRPQGSYNEQFF. DNA of the CDR3: TGTGCCAGCAGCCGCCCCCAGGGCTCCTACAATGAGCAGTTCTTC.

The chain links TRBV5-1 to TRBJ2-2; the D gene is possibly TRBD1 (5 bases). V was clipped by 0 bases and J by 4 bases, with 13 bases between them. The germline CDR1 and CDR2 sequences are SGHRS and YFSETQ. The CDR3 runs 16 residues. In DNA form, the CDR3 reads TGCGCCAGCAGCTTGGGGGGCGCCTCGGGCACCGGGGAGCTGTTTTTT. It is translated as CASSLGGASGTGELFF.

This clonotype was found many times. The V gene is TRBV20-1, the J gene TRBJ2-3; unclear D gene. Germline V CDR1 and CDR2: DFQATT, SNEGSKA (reference sequence). Trimming left V 6 bases short and J 1 base short, with 11 bases between. This CDR3 comprises 13 residues. The CDR3 bases are TGCAGTGCCAGGTCTCCCCGCACAGATACGCAGTATTTT. Its translation: CSARSPRTDTQYF.